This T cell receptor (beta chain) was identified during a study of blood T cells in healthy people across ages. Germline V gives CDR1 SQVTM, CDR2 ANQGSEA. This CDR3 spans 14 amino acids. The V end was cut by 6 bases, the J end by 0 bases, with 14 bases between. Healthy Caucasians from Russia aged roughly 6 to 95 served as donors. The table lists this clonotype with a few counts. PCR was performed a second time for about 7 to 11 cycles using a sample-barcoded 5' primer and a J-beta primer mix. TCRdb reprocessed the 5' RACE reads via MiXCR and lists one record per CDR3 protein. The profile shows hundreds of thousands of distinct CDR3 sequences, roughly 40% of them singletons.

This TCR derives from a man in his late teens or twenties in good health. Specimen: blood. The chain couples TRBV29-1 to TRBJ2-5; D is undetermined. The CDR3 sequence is CSVLFVWDQETQYF. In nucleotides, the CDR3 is TGCAGCGTGCTATTTGTGTGGGACCAAGAGACCCAGTACTTC. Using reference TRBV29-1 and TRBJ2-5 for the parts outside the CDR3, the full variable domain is SAVISQKPSRDICQRGTSLTIQCQVDSQVTMMFWYRQQPGQSLTLIATANQGSEATYESGFVIDKFPISRPNLTFSTLTVSNMSPEDSSIYLCSVLFVWDQETQYFGPGTRLLVL.